These 26 T cell receptor beta chains came from one sample sequenced in a study of T cell responses to AZD1222 COVID-19 vaccine. Method: immunoSEQ multiplex PCR; TCRdb's copy keeps in-frame clones and lacks some. The sample lists 95,000 to 150,000 clones, about 93% occurring once. Sequenced here: peripheral blood, sampled 28 days after the second dose of the MenACWY control vaccine. The origin of the receptors is an adult who received the MenACWY meningococcal vaccine as a control.

V and J are TRBV10-3 and TRBJ1-1, with 10 bases aligning to TRBD1. The trim removed 3 bases at V and 4 bases at J, leaving 5 bases unmatched. Germline CDR1 reads ENHRY; CDR2 reads SYGVKD. The CDR3 has 15 amino acids. The CDR3 sequence: CAISEPGQGVTEAFF. The CDR3 DNA reads as TGTGCCATCAGTGAACCAGGACAGGGGGTCACTGAAGCTTTCTTT.

The CDR3 region is CASTRKWDSYEQYV. The CDR3 nucleotides read TGTGCCAGCACGAGGAAGTGGGACTCCTACGAGCAGTACGTC. The V call is TRBV6-5, the J call TRBJ2-7, with no clear D. CDR1 is MNHEY, CDR2 SVGAGI, per germline. This CDR3 is 14 amino acids long. V lost 7 bases to trimming and J lost 0 bases, with 13 bases between them.

The chain uses TRBV6-2 or TRBV6-3 and TRBJ1-5, with a tentative D call TRBD1 (6 bases). The CDR3 has 19 amino acids. The ends were cut back, 3 bases at V and 5 bases at J, with 26 bases in the middle. Germline assignment: CDR1 MNHEY and CDR2 SVGEGT. The CDR3 DNA is TGTGCCAGCAGTTATACCATCGGGGGCTCCGGGTTAATGGATCAGCCCCAGCATTTT. This gives the protein CASSYTIGGSGLMDQPQHF.

The chain has TRBV5-1 and TRBJ2-7; perhaps D is TRBD1 or TRBD2 (5 bases each). Germline loops: CDR1 SGHRS, CDR2 YFSETQ. This CDR3 spans 15 amino acids. V dropped 0 bases and J dropped 5 bases, with 15 bases sitting between them. The CDR3 DNA reads as TGCGCCAGCAGCTTGGTGGGTGAGGGACCGGACGAGCAGTACGTC. It encodes CASSLVGEGPDEQYV.

The chain joins TRBV5-4 to TRBJ1-1; no definite D call. The CDR3 covers 14 residues. Between the trimmed V and J ends, which lost 4 bases and 1 base, there was a span of 11 bases. From germline, CDR1 is SGHNT and CDR2 YYREEE (reference sequence). The CDR3 is CASSPETGNTEAFF. As DNA, the CDR3 is TGTGCCAGCAGCCCAGAGACGGGGAACACTGAAGCTTTCTTT.

The chain has TRBV15 and TRBJ1-6; maybe TRBD1 (6 bases). Germline CDR1 reads LNHNV; CDR2 reads YYDKDF (reference sequence). V lost 3 bases and J lost 0, with 12 bases in between. This CDR3 region has 17 residues. CDR3 in amino acids: CATSRQGMGSYNSPLHF. The CDR3 nucleotides read TGTGCCACCAGCAGGCAGGGGATGGGCTCCTATAATTCACCCCTCCACTTT.

J is TRBJ2-5 and V is TRBV19, with TRBD2 identical over 8 bases. Per the germline V gene, CDR1 is LNHDA and CDR2 is SQIVND (reference sequence). Losses at the gene ends were 3 bases for V and 2 bases for J; bases not matched to a gene: 8. CDR3 size: 16 residues. The DNA of the CDR3 is TGTGCCAGTAGTATTTTAGCGGGAACGTTACAAGAGACCCAGTACTTC. Translating gives CASSILAGTLQETQYF.

This chain links TRBV27 with TRBJ1-5; D uncertain. Deletions cut 0 bases from V and 1 base from J, with 7 bases between. The CDR3 has 15 amino acids. Per the germline V gene, CDR1 is MNHEY and CDR2 is SMNVEV (reference sequence). CDR3 in DNA: TGTGCCAGCAGTTTATCGAGGCAGAGCAATCAGCCCCAGCATTTT. Translated, it gives CASSLSRQSNQPQHF.

The chain employs TRBV6-5 and TRBJ1-1; 9 nucleotides align to TRBD1. The ends lost 2 bases at V and 4 bases at J; junction bases unmatched: 5. The CDR3 has 15 amino acids. The V gene's germline CDR1 is MNHEY and CDR2 SVGAGI. CDR3 protein: CASSYLDRGGTEAFF. The CDR3 coding sequence is TGTGCCAGCAGTTACCTGGACAGGGGAGGCACTGAAGCTTTCTTT.

This rearrangement joins TRBV4-1 to TRBJ1-4; 8 nucleotides agree with TRBD1. Germline lookup yields CDR1 MGHRA and CDR2 YSYEKL. V trimming: 2 bases; J trimming: 7 bases; junction bases outside the gene matches: 24. This CDR3 has 21 amino acids. The CDR3 spells CASSQKGADRARLSAGEKLFF. DNA of the CDR3: TGCGCCAGCAGCCAAAAAGGGGCGGACAGGGCGAGACTCTCGGCAGGTGAAAAACTGTTTTTT.

This chain connects TRBV27 to TRBJ2-7; 12 bases map to TRBD2. The V gene end was trimmed by 6 bases and the J gene end by 5 bases; junction bases not matched to a gene: 2. Germline V gene data show CDR1 as MNHEY and CDR2 as SMNVEV (reference sequence). The CDR3 is made up of 13 amino acids. CDR3 loop: CASRGTSGHEQYF. The CDR3 nucleotides read TGTGCCAGCAGGGGGACTAGCGGGCACGAGCAGTACTTC.

The rearrangement joins TRBV28 to TRBJ2-7; 12 bases match TRBD2. Germline CDR1 reads MDHEN; CDR2 reads SYDVKM. CDR3 length equals 13 residues. J gave up 7 bases and V 9 bases, and 7 bases lay outside the gene matches. CDR3 region: CASRLAGAGEQYF. The CDR3 region has the DNA TGTGCCAGTCGACTAGCGGGAGCGGGAGAGCAGTACTTC.

A few counts support this clone. This chain connects TRBV3-1 (or the pseudogene TRBV3-2) to TRBJ1-4; 12 bases are a match to TRBD1. V dropped 3 bases and J dropped 8; count of bases not matched to a gene: 1. Germline CDR1 LGHDT, CDR2 YNNKEL (reference sequence). The CDR3 is made up of 14 amino acids. In DNA, the CDR3 is TGTGCCAGCAGCCATGGGACAGGGGGCGAAAAACTGTTTTTT. Translation: CASSHGTGGEKLFF.

J is TRBJ2-1 and V is TRBV12-5; maybe TRBD2 (5 bases). This CDR3 contains 13 residues. V dropped 6 bases and J dropped 0 bases, with 6 bases sitting between them. CDR1 is LGHNT, CDR2 FRNRAP, per germline. The CDR3 loop is CASGRDSYNEQFF. The CDR3 DNA sequence: TGTGCTAGTGGCCGGGACTCCTACAATGAGCAGTTCTTC.

V usage is TRBV9 and J usage is TRBJ2-2, with TRBD2 matching 11 bases. The CDR3 has 16 amino acids. With 4 bases clipped from V and 4 bases from J, the junction kept 6 bases outside the gene matches. Germline V gene lookup returns CDR1 SGDLS and CDR2 YYNGEE. Here the CDR3 reads CASSPTSGKGTGELFF. CDR3 bases: TGTGCCAGCAGCCCGACTAGCGGGAAGGGCACCGGGGAGCTGTTTTTT.

This clone has only a few counts. CDR3 nucleotide sequence: TGTGCCAGCAGTGAGCTGGGTGGGTCCGGGAATTCACCCCTCCACTTT. It yields the protein CASSELGGSGNSPLHF. The chain combines TRBV2 with TRBJ1-6; D remains unclear. The CDR3 covers 16 residues. Between the trimmed V and J ends, which lost 3 bases and 7 bases, there was a span of 16 bases. In germline, CDR1 is SNHLY, CDR2 FYNNEI.

This clone occurred a few times. The chain employs TRBV15 and TRBJ2-2, with D maybe TRBD2 (5 bases). The germline CDR1 and CDR2 sequences are LNHNV and YYDKDF (reference sequence). The V and J ends lost 5 bases and 2 bases respectively, with 12 bases between them. This CDR3 contains 15 residues. CDR3 sequence (DNA): TGTGCCACCAGCCCCCGGGGAATTAACACCGGGGAGCTGTTTTTT. Translation gives CATSPRGINTGELFF.

This rearrangement joins TRBV27 to TRBJ2-6; D is perhaps TRBD2 (5 bases). Trimming shortened V by 0 bases and J by 0 bases, and 9 bases separated the two germline ends. The length of the CDR3 is 17 residues. Per the germline V gene, CDR1 is MNHEY and CDR2 is SMNVEV (reference sequence). The CDR3 bases are TGTGCCAGCAGTTTATCGACGGGGAACTCTGGGGCCAACGTCCTGACTTTC. It yields the protein CASSLSTGNSGANVLTF.

The V and J genes are TRBV10-3 and TRBJ2-3, with 7 bases identical to TRBD2. V shed 2 bases and J 0 bases; nucleotides not matched to a gene: 5. The CDR3 covers 16 residues. Germline V CDR1 and CDR2: ENHRY, SYGVKD. The CDR3 bases are TGTGCCATCAGTGAGGGACTAGGAGATAGCACAGATACGCAGTATTTT. Translated, it gives CAISEGLGDSTDTQYF.

This rearrangement joins TRBV13 to TRBJ2-3, with D perhaps TRBD1 (6 bases). V lost 6 bases and J 2 bases, leaving 18 bases between the germline ends. Germline values: CDR1 PRHDT, CDR2 FYEKMQ (reference sequence). The CDR3 runs to 16 residues. The CDR3 reads CASRKLGGQTTDTQYF. For the CDR3, the DNA is TGTGCCAGCAGAAAACTTGGTGGACAGACCACAGATACGCAGTATTTT.

This clone came up a few times. V and J are TRBV27 and TRBJ2-1; D is tentatively TRBD1 or TRBD2 (5 bases each). Looked up from germline, CDR1 is MNHEY and CDR2 is SMNVEV (reference sequence). The CDR3 covers 14 residues. The ends were cut back, 5 bases at V and 1 base at J, with 9 bases in the middle. CDR3 in amino acids: CASSPGRSYNEQFF. CDR3 nucleotide sequence: TGTGCCAGCAGTCCAGGGAGATCCTACAATGAGCAGTTCTTC.

V is TRBV6-5 and J is TRBJ2-2; 8 nucleotides align to TRBD1. Germline CDR1 and CDR2: MNHEY and SVGAGI. With V trimmed by 7 bases and J by 5 bases, 9 bases remained unmatched. This CDR3 region has 15 residues. This chain's CDR3 is CASNYGTGGTGELFF. The CDR3, as DNA: TGTGCCAGCAACTACGGGACAGGAGGGACCGGGGAGCTGTTTTTT.

This clone was observed a handful of times. The chain employs TRBV19 and TRBJ2-1; perhaps D is TRBD1 or TRBD2 (5 bases each). The germline V gene encodes CDR1 LNHDA and CDR2 SQIVND (reference sequence). The germline V and J ends were trimmed by 4 bases and 13 bases, with 14 bases remaining between them. The CDR3 extends over 12 amino acids. The CDR3 nucleotides read TGTGCCAGTAGTACGGGACCGGGAACCCAGTTCTTC. Its protein is CASSTGPGTQFF.

This clone came up once. The J gene is TRBJ2-2, the V gene TRBV11-2, with 7 bases fitting TRBD1. CDR3 length equals 16 residues. CDR1 and CDR2 (germline): SGHAT, FQNNGV. After removal of 1 base from V and 1 base from J, the junction contained 3 bases not matched to a gene. CDR3 in amino acids: CASSLVWTGNTGELFF. The CDR3 bases are TGTGCCAGCAGCTTAGTTTGGACAGGGAACACCGGGGAGCTGTTTTTT.

The rearrangement links TRBV19 to TRBJ2-7; D gene unclear. CDR1 LNHDA and CDR2 SQIVND come from the germline V gene (reference sequence). The CDR3 is 15 amino acids. V was clipped by 6 bases and J by 1 base, with 16 bases between them. This CDR3 is CASSDGSLGSYEQYF. The CDR3 DNA follows: TGTGCCAGTAGCGACGGGTCACTCGGGTCCTACGAGCAGTACTTC.

The chain has TRBV3-1 (or the pseudogene TRBV3-2) and TRBJ2-2; no reliable D call. From germline, CDR1 is LGHDT and CDR2 YNNKEL (reference sequence). CDR3 length equals 17 residues. The germline V and J ends were trimmed by 0 bases and 3 bases, with 14 bases remaining between them. The CDR3 DNA reads TGTGCCAGCAGCCAAGACAGGCGCCCTTTCGACACCGGGGAGCTGTTTTTT. Its protein is CASSQDRRPFDTGELFF.